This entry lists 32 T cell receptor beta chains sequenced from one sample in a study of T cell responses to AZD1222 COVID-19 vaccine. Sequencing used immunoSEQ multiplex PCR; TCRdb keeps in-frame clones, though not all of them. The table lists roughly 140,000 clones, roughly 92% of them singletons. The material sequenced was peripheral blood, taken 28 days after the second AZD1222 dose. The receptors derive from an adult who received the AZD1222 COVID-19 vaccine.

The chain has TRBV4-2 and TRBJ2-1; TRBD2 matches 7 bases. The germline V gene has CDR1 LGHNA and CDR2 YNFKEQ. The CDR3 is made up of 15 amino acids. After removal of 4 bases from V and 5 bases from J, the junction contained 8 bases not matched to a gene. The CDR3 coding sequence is TGTGCCAGCAGCCCCTCCCATGCGGGGGACAATGAGCAGTTCTTC. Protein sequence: CASSPSHAGDNEQFF.

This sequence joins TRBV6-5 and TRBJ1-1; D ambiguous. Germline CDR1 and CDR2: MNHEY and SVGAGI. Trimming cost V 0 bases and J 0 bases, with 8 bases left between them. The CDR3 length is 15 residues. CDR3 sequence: CASSYSTRLNTEAFF. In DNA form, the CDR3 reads TGTGCCAGCAGTTACTCGACAAGGTTGAACACTGAAGCTTTCTTT.

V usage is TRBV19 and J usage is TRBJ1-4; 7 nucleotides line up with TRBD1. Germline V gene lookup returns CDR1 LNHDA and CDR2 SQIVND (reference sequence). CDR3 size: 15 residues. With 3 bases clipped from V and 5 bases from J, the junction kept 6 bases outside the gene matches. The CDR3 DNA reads TGTGCCAGTAGTATCGGGGGCAGGGGGAATGAAAAACTGTTTTTT. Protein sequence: CASSIGGRGNEKLFF.

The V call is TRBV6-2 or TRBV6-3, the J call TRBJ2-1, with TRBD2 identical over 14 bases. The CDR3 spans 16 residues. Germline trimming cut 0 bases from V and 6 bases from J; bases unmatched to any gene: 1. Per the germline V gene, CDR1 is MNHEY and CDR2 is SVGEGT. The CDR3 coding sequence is TGTGCCAGCAGTTACTCGACTAGCGGGAGGGGCAATGAGCAGTTCTTC. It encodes CASSYSTSGRGNEQFF.

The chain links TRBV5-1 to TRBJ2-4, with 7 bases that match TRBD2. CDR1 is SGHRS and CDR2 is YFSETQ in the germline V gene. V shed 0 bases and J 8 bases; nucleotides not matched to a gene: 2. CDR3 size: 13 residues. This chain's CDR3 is CASSLGRGDIQYF. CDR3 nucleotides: TGCGCCAGCAGCTTGGGCCGGGGGGACATTCAGTACTTC.

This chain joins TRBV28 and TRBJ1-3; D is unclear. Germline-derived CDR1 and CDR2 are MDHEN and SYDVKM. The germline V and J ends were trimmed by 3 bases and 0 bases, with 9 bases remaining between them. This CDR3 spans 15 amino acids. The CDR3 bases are TGTGCCAGCAGTTTGTACGAGGGCTCTGGAAACACCATATATTTT. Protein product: CASSLYEGSGNTIYF.

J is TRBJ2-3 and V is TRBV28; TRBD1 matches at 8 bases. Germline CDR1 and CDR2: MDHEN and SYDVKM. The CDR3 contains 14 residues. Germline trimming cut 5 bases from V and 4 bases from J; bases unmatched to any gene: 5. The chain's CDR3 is CASSGQGSPDTQYF. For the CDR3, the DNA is TGTGCCAGCAGTGGACAGGGAAGCCCAGATACGCAGTATTTT.

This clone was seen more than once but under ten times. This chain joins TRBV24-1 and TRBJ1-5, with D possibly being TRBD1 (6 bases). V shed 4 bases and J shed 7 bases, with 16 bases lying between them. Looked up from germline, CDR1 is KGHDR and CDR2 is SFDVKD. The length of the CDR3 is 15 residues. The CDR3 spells CATSEFVGAGQPQHF. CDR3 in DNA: TGTGCCACCAGTGAGTTCGTGGGGGCTGGCCAGCCCCAGCATTTT.

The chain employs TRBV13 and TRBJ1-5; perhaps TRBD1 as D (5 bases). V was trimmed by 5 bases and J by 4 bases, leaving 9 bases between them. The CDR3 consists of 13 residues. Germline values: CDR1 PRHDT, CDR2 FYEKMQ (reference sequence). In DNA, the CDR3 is TGTGCCAGCAGCGCGCGACAGAATCAGCCCCAGCATTTT. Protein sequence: CASSARQNQPQHF.

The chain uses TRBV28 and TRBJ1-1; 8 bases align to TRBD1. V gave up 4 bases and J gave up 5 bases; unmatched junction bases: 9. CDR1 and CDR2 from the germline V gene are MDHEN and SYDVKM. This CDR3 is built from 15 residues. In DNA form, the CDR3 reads TGTGCCAGCAGTTCCGGACAGGGCACGAGAACTGAAGCTTTCTTT. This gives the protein CASSSGQGTRTEAFF.

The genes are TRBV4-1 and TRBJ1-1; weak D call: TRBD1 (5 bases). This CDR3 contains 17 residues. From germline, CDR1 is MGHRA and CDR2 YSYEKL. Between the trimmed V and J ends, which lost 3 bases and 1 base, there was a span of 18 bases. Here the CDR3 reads CASSHLPQGAANTEAFF. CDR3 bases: TGCGCCAGCAGCCACCTACCCCAGGGCGCGGCGAACACTGAAGCTTTCTTT.

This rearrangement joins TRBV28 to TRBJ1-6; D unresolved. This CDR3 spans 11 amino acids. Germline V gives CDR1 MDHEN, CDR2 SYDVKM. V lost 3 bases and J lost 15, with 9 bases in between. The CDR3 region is CASSFVGVLHF. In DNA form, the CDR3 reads TGTGCCAGCAGTTTTGTCGGCGTCCTCCACTTT.

CDR3 loop: CASSLDRGYIQYF. The DNA of the CDR3 is TGCGCCAGCAGCTTGGACAGGGGGTACATTCAGTACTTC. The chain combines TRBV5-1 with TRBJ2-4; 8 nucleotides align to TRBD1. Germline V gene lookup returns CDR1 SGHRS and CDR2 YFSETQ. The V gene end was trimmed by 0 bases and the J gene end by 8 bases; junction bases not matched to a gene: 1. The CDR3 loop spans 13 amino acids. Full variable domain (missing parts from reference TRBV5-1 and TRBJ2-4): KAGVTQTPRYLIKTRGQQVTLSCSPISGHRSVSWYQQTPGQGLQFLFEYFSETQRNKGNFPGRFSGRQFSNSRSEMNVSTLELGDSALYLCASSLDRGYIQYFGAGTRLSVL.

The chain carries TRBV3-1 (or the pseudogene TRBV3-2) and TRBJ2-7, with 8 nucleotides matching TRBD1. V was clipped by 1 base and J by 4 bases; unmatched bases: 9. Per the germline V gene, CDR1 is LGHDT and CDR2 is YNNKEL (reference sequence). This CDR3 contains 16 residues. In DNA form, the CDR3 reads TGTGCCAGCAGCCAAGTAGGGCAGGGGGCTTTATACGAGCAGTACGTC. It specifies CASSQVGQGALYEQYV.

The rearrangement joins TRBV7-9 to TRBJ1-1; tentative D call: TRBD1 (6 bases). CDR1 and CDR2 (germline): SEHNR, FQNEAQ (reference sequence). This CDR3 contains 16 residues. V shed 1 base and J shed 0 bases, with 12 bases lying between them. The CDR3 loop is CASSLGGAGLNTEAFF. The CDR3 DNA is TGTGCCAGCAGCTTAGGGGGGGCAGGGCTGAACACTGAAGCTTTCTTT.

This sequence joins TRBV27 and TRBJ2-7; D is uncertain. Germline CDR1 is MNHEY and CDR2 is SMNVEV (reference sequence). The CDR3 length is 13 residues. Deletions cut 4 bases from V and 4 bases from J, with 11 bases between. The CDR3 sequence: CASSSVRRYEQYF. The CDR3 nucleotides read TGTGCCAGCAGTTCCGTCCGGCGGTACGAGCAGTACTTC.

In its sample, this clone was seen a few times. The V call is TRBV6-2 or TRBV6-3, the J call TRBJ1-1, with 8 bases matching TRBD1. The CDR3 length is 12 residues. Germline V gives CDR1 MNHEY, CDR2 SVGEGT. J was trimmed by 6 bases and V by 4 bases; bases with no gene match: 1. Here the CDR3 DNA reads TGTGCCAGCAGTTGGACAGGGTCTGAAGCTTTCTTT. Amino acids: CASSWTGSEAFF.

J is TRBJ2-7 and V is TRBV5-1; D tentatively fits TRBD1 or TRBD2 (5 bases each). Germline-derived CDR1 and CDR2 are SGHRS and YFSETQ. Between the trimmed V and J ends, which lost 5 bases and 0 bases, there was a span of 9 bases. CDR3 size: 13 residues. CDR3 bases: TGCGCCAGCAGAGAGGGGCCCTCCTACGAGCAGTACTTC. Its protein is CASREGPSYEQYF.

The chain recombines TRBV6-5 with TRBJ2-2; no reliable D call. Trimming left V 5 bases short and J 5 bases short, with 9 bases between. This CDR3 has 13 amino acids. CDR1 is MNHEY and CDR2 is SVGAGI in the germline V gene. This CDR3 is CASSPWDTGELFF. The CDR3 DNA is TGTGCCAGCAGTCCCTGGGATACCGGGGAGCTGTTTTTT.

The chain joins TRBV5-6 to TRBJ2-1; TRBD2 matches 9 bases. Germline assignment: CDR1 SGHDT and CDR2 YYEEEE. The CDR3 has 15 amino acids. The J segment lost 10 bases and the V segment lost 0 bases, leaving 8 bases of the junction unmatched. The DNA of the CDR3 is TGTGCCAGCAGCTTGGGCGGGAGGGCCGTAGGGGAGCAGTTCTTC. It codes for CASSLGGRAVGEQFF.

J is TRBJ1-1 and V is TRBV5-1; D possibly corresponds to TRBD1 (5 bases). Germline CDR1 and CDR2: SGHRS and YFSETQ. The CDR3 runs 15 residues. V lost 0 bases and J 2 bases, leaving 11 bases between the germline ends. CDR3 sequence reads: CASSLAGGPNTEAFF. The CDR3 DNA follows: TGCGCCAGCAGCTTGGCCGGGGGACCAAACACTGAAGCTTTCTTT.

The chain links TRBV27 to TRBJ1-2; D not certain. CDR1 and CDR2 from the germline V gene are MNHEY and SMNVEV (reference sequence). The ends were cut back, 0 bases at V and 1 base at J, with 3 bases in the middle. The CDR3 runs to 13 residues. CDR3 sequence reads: CASSLSGNYGYTF. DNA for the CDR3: TGTGCCAGCAGTTTATCGGGTAACTATGGCTACACCTTC.

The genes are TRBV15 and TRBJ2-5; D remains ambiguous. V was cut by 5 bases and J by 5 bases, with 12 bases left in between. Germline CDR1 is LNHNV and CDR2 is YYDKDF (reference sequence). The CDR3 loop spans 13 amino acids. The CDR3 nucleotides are TGTGCCACCAGCCCATCGATTGTGGAGACCCAGTACTTC. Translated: CATSPSIVETQYF.

CDR3 protein: CSVVGPIPSTDTQYF. CDR3 in DNA: TGCAGCGTTGTGGGGCCAATCCCCTCCACAGATACGCAGTATTTT. The V and J genes are TRBV29-1 and TRBJ2-3, with a weak D call TRBD1 (5 bases). CDR3 size: 15 residues. CDR1 is SQVTM and CDR2 is ANQGSEA in the germline V gene. V lost 4 bases and J lost 2, with 16 bases in between.

The CDR3 region is CATSDWGGPQHF. In nucleotides, the CDR3 is TGTGCCACCAGTGATTGGGGAGGGCCCCAGCATTTT. V is TRBV24-1 and J is TRBJ1-5; D unclear. Germline CDR1 KGHDR, CDR2 SFDVKD. The CDR3 is made up of 12 amino acids. V lost 2 bases, J lost 9 bases, and 7 bases lay in between.

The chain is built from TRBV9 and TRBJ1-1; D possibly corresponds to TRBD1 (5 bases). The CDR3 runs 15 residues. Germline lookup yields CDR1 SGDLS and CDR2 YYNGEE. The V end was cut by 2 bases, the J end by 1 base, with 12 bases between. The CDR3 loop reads CASSVGAGTNTEAFF. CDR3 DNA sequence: TGTGCCAGCAGCGTCGGGGCAGGGACGAACACTGAAGCTTTCTTT.

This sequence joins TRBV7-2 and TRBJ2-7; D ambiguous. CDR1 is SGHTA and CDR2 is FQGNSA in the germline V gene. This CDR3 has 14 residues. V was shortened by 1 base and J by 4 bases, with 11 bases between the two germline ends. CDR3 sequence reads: CASSLDLGRYEQYF. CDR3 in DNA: TGTGCCAGCAGCTTAGACCTGGGAAGGTACGAGCAGTACTTC. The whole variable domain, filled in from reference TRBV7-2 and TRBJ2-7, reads GAGVSQSPSNKVTEKGKDVELRCDPISGHTALYWYRQSLGQGLEFLIYFQGNSAPDKSGLPSDRFSAERTGGSVSTLTIQRTQQEDSAVYLCASSLDLGRYEQYFGPGTRLTVT.

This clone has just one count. The CDR3 DNA reads TGCGCCAGCAGCCAGGCGGGGGCAGGAGAAAACACCGGGGAGCTGTTTTTT. Translated, it gives CASSQAGAGENTGELFF. The V call is TRBV4-3, the J call TRBJ2-2; D might be TRBD2 (7 bases). Per the germline V gene, CDR1 is LGHNA and CDR2 is YSLEER. CDR3 length equals 17 residues. Trimming left V 3 bases short and J 2 bases short, with 16 bases between.

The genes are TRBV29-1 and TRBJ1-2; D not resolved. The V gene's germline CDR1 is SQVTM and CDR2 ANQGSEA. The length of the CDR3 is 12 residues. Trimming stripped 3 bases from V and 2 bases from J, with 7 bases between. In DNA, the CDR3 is TGCAGCGTTGACTCACCAAACTATGGCTACACCTTC. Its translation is CSVDSPNYGYTF.

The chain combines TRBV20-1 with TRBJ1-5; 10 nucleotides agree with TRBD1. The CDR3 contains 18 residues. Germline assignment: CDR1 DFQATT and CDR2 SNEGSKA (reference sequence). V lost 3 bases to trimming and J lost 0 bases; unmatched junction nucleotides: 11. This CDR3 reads CSASMTGGKLPSNQPQHF. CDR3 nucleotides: TGCAGTGCTAGTATGACAGGGGGCAAATTACCTAGCAATCAGCCCCAGCATTTT.

The CDR3 coding sequence is TGTGCCACCGGAGAGGGGGTAGGTGCAGATACGCAGTATTTT. Amino acids: CATGEGVGADTQYF. The chain combines TRBV27 with TRBJ2-3, with D perhaps matching TRBD1 (6 bases). The CDR3 runs to 14 residues. Trimming took 10 bases from V and 4 from J, leaving 18 bases between them. CDR1 and CDR2 (germline): MNHEY, SMNVEV (reference sequence).

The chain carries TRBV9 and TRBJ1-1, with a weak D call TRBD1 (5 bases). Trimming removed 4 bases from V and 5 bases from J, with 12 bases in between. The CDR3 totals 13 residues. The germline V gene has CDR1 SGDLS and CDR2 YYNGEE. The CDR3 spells CASSPGPRTEAFF. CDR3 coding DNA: TGTGCCAGCAGCCCGGGACCGAGGACTGAAGCTTTCTTT.